Sequencing of this TCR beta chain was carried out in a study of T cell repertoires in cytomegalovirus infection. As for the study in general: Matching HLA type and CMV infection were both indicated by public TCR beta signatures. Overall study findings and caveats: Cumulative public TCR beta family frequency identified carriers of CMV plus the relevant HLA. Ex vivo, HLA-C-restricted CMV-specific TCR beta clonotypes prevailed over the rest of the response.

A single record per CDR3 protein comes from TCRdb applying MiXCR to the reads. The table lists more than 150,000 distinct CDR3 sequences, about 21% of them singletons. Details on this clonotype: What it binds is unknown.

The V end lost 0 bases, the J end lost 7 bases, and 13 bases lay between the germline ends. The germline CDR1 and CDR2 sequences are SGHAT and FQNNGV. The length of the CDR3 is 15 residues. This chain uses TRBV11-2 with TRBJ1-5; TRBD1 might be the D (6 bases). This TCR was sampled from a human donor in good health (CMV status not recorded). Some clones in this sample may be carry-over from other donors' samples. The sequencing sample was made of PBMCs. CDR3 amino acids: CASSLEAGVRQPQHF. The CDR3 DNA is TGTGCCAGCAGCTTAGAGGCAGGGGTTAGACAGCCCCAGCATTTT.